Below are 14 T cell receptor beta chains sequenced from a single sample in a study of blood T cell repertoires in COVID-19. Produced via immunoSEQ multiplex PCR; TCRdb's table is partial and in-frame only. The sample lists 200,000 to 250,000 clones, 85% to 90% occurring once. Sequencing was done on a sample of peripheral blood. These receptors were obtained from a man between 45 and 60 years old with COVID-19, enrolled during active disease.

This clone was recorded only once. V usage is TRBV28 and J usage is TRBJ1-2; 8 bases align to TRBD1. Trimming at V came to 6 bases and at J to 8 bases, leaving 14 bases not matched to a gene. Germline V lookup: CDR1 MDHEN, CDR2 SYDVKM. This CDR3 spans 15 amino acids. Written as DNA, the CDR3 is TGTGCCAGCAGGGAGACCAGGGACAGGCCTGAGGGCTACACCTTC. Its protein is CASRETRDRPEGYTF.

The chain joins TRBV7-9 to TRBJ2-5, with D possibly TRBD2 on 6 matching bases. Trimming took off 5 bases at V and 3 bases at J, with 13 bases between the two ends. This CDR3 region has 14 residues. The germline gives CDR1 SEHNR, CDR2 FQNEAQ (reference sequence). CDR3 bases: TGTGCCAGCAGCCAAACTCAGCGGGAAGAGACCCAGTACTTC. This gives the protein CASSQTQREETQYF.

The chain has TRBV16 and TRBJ1-5, with 11 bases lining up with TRBD1. The CDR3 extends over 16 amino acids. Trimming at V came to 0 bases and at J to 6 bases, leaving 4 bases not matched to a gene. Germline V CDR1 and CDR2: KGHSY, FQNENV. CDR3 sequence reads: CASSQSGTGGSQPQHF. CDR3 in DNA: TGTGCCAGCAGCCAATCCGGGACAGGGGGAAGTCAGCCCCAGCATTTT.

The genes are TRBV7-2 and TRBJ2-2; no firm D call. The CDR3 is 12 residues long. Trimming took 5 bases from V and 3 from J, leaving 4 bases between them. Germline loops: CDR1 SGHTA, CDR2 FQGNSA. The CDR3 sequence is CASSPYTGELFF. The CDR3 DNA reads as TGTGCCAGCAGCCCGTACACCGGGGAGCTGTTTTTT.

This chain connects TRBV3-1 (or the pseudogene TRBV3-2) to TRBJ2-7; D possibly corresponds to TRBD2 (6 bases). There are 13 residues in the CDR3. In germline, CDR1 is LGHDT, CDR2 YNNKEL (reference sequence). Trimming removed 1 base at V and 4 bases at J, with 8 bases between. DNA of the CDR3: TGTGCCAGCAGCCAAGGGGGGAGGTACGAGCAGTACTTC. Its protein product is CASSQGGRYEQYF.

This chain uses TRBV30 with TRBJ1-4; 8 nucleotides line up with TRBD1. The V gene's germline CDR1 is GTSNPN and CDR2 SVGIG (reference sequence). The J segment lost 7 bases and the V segment lost 3 bases, leaving 10 bases of the junction unmatched. The CDR3 length is 15 residues. In DNA form, the CDR3 reads TGTGCCTGGAGGGGTGACGGACAGGGTGGTGAAAAACTGTTTTTT. Residues: CAWRGDGQGGEKLFF.

The rearrangement links TRBV24-1 to TRBJ2-1; a weak D match, TRBD1 (6 bases). The CDR3 runs to 18 residues. The ends were cut back, 3 bases at V and 4 bases at J, with 21 bases in the middle. Germline CDR1 and CDR2: KGHDR and SFDVKD. Written as DNA, the CDR3 is TGTGCCACCAGTGATCCCTCGACAGGACGAGAGGGGTACAATGAGCAGTTCTTC. This sequence encodes CATSDPSTGREGYNEQFF.

V is TRBV18 and J is TRBJ2-3; perhaps TRBD1 as D (5 bases). In germline, CDR1 is KGHSH, CDR2 LQKENI. The CDR3 extends over 15 amino acids. Trimming stripped 5 bases from V and 4 bases from J, with 16 bases between. CDR3 nucleotide sequence: TGTGCCAGCTCAGAGACAGAGGTAGTCGCAGATACGCAGTATTTT. Amino acid sequence: CASSETEVVADTQYF.

This clone was recorded once. The rearrangement joins TRBV7-9 to TRBJ2-3; unclear D gene. The CDR3 loop spans 15 amino acids. Germline V gene lookup returns CDR1 SEHNR and CDR2 FQNEAQ (reference sequence). Trimming took off 5 bases at V and 0 bases at J, with 12 bases between the two ends. The CDR3 is CASSDIQASTDTQYF. The CDR3 bases are TGTGCCAGCAGCGACATCCAAGCTAGCACAGATACGCAGTATTTT.

The chain links TRBV18 to TRBJ1-4, with 8 bases lining up with TRBD1. This CDR3 is 16 amino acids long. CDR1 is KGHSH, CDR2 LQKENI, per germline. J gave up 5 bases and V 5 bases, and 10 bases lay outside the gene matches. In DNA form, the CDR3 reads TGTGCCAGCTCAACACAGGGGGTTACTTTAAATGAAAAACTGTTTTTT. This encodes CASSTQGVTLNEKLFF. Full variable domain (outside the CDR3, taken from reference TRBV18 and TRBJ1-4): NAGVMQNPRHLVRRRGQEARLRCSPMKGHSHVYWYRQLPEEGLKFMVYLQKENIIDESGMPKERFSAEFPKEGPSILRIQQVVRGDSAAYFCASSTQGVTLNEKLFFGSGTQLSVL.

This clone was observed once. The V and J genes are TRBV7-9 and TRBJ2-5, with 16 bases that match TRBD2. The germline V gene has CDR1 SEHNR and CDR2 FQNEAQ (reference sequence). The V gene end was trimmed by 5 bases and the J gene end by 5 bases; junction bases not matched to a gene: 8. The CDR3 is 17 residues long. The CDR3 reads CASSHQGLAGGPETQYF. Here the CDR3 DNA reads TGTGCCAGCAGCCACCAGGGACTAGCGGGAGGGCCCGAGACCCAGTACTTC.

This clone was recorded only once. The gene calls are TRBV7-2 and TRBJ1-2; D gene uncertain. V was trimmed by 1 base and J by 0 bases, leaving 6 bases between them. CDR1 and CDR2 from the germline V gene are SGHTA and FQGNSA. This CDR3 is built from 14 residues. For the CDR3, the DNA is TGTGCCAGCAGCTTAGGGCAAGCTAACTATGGCTACACCTTC. Its protein product is CASSLGQANYGYTF.

This clone has only one observation. This chain connects TRBV19 to TRBJ1-1; TRBD1 is a possible D gene (5 bases). With 6 bases removed from V and 4 bases from J, the gap between germline ends came to 18 bases. This CDR3 is 15 amino acids long. Germline V gene sequence: CDR1 LNHDA, CDR2 SQIVND (reference sequence). For the CDR3, the DNA is TGTGCCAGTAGAACTAACCTGGGGGGTAGCACTGAAGCTTTCTTT. As protein: CASRTNLGGSTEAFF.

V and J are TRBV18 and TRBJ1-2; D gene ambiguous. The CDR3 runs to 15 residues. Per the germline V gene, CDR1 is KGHSH and CDR2 is LQKENI. Trimming took off 0 bases at V and 2 bases at J, with 10 bases between the two ends. The CDR3 DNA reads as TGTGCCAGCTCACCACCGGAGGGCCTCAACTATGGCTACACCTTC. Encoded protein: CASSPPEGLNYGYTF.